A single sample is the source of the 14 T cell receptor beta chains below, sequenced in a study of blood T cells in healthy people across ages. Together with a sample-barcoded 5' primer, a J-beta primer mix was included in a second PCR lasting about 6 to 11 cycles. TCRdb used MiXCR to reprocess the 5' RACE reads, holding one entry per CDR3 protein. The top ten hold roughly 23% of the sample, which has over 1,500,000 distinct CDR3 sequences, about 39% seen once. Material for sequencing was blood. These receptors were taken from a human donor in good health.

The J gene is TRBJ2-4, the V gene TRBV11-1, with D perhaps assigned TRBD1 or TRBD2 (5 bases each). V was cut by 5 bases and J by 8 bases, with 19 bases left in between. Germline lookup yields CDR1 SGHAT and CDR2 FQDESV (reference sequence). This CDR3 region has 15 residues. In nucleotides, the CDR3 is TGTGCCAGCAGCGCCCCGGGGCAGGGTGGTTACATTCAGTACTTC. The encoded protein is CASSAPGQGGYIQYF. The full variable domain, rest sourced from reference TRBV11-1 and TRBJ2-4, is EAEVAQSPRYKITEKSQAVAFWCDPISGHATLYWYRQILGQGPELLVQFQDESVVDDSQLPKDRFSAERLKGVDSTLKIQPAELGDSAMYLCASSAPGQGGYIQYFGAGTRLSVL.

This clonotype was seen a handful of times. The chain couples TRBV15 to TRBJ2-7; D call uncertain. CDR1 and CDR2 (germline): LNHNV, YYDKDF (reference sequence). The CDR3 consists of 14 residues. The germline V and J ends were trimmed by 0 bases and 4 bases, with 10 bases remaining between them. As DNA, the CDR3 is TGTGCCACCAGCAGAGATTGGGATGCGTACGAGCAGTACTTC. Amino acids: CATSRDWDAYEQYF.

This clonotype was seen a handful of times. J is TRBJ1-6 and V is TRBV20-1, with D perhaps TRBD1 (6 bases). CDR1 DFQATT and CDR2 SNEGSKA come from the germline V gene (reference sequence). CDR3 size: 14 residues. V was trimmed by 6 bases and J by 6 bases, leaving 15 bases between them. The chain's CDR3 is CSALGGAGNSPLHF. DNA for the CDR3: TGCAGTGCCCTGGGGGGCGCGGGTAATTCACCCCTCCACTTT.

V and J are TRBV4-3 and TRBJ2-1; 8 bases are shared with TRBD2. The CDR3 runs to 14 residues. Losses at the gene ends were 1 base for V and 6 bases for J; bases not matched to a gene: 2. Germline-derived CDR1 and CDR2 are LGHNA and YSLEER. The CDR3 nucleotides read TGCGCCAGCAGCCAAGGGGCGGGGGGCAATGAGCAGTTCTTC. Amino acids: CASSQGAGGNEQFF.

The chain carries TRBV13 and TRBJ2-2, with 9 bases matching TRBD1. The CDR3 is 19 residues long. The J segment lost 5 bases and the V segment lost 5 bases, leaving 18 bases of the junction unmatched. Per the germline V gene, CDR1 is PRHDT and CDR2 is FYEKMQ (reference sequence). The CDR3 region has the DNA TGTGCCAGCAGCGCTCCCTCCGGGACAGGGCTTGTGGGGACCGGGGAGCTGTTTTTT. Translated: CASSAPSGTGLVGTGELFF.

This clonotype was observed at least ten times. V usage is TRBV11-2 and J usage is TRBJ1-2; 7 nucleotides match TRBD1. The CDR3 consists of 13 residues. Trimming cost V 1 base and J 7 bases; bases outside gene matches: 3. Per the germline V gene, CDR1 is SGHAT and CDR2 is FQNNGV. CDR3 amino acids: CASSLGDRVGYTF. The CDR3 DNA sequence: TGTGCCAGCAGCTTAGGAGACAGGGTTGGCTACACCTTC. The complete variable domain, with remaining parts taken from reference TRBV11-2 and TRBJ1-2, reads EAGVAQSPRYKIIEKRQSVAFWCNPISGHATLYWYQQILGQGPKLLIQFQNNGVVDDSQLPKDRFSAERLKGVDSTLKIQPAKLEDSAVYLCASSLGDRVGYTFGSGTRLTVV.

This chain connects TRBV7-7 to TRBJ1-1; 7 bases are shared with TRBD1. CDR3 length equals 13 residues. Per the germline V gene, CDR1 is SSHAT and CDR2 is FNYEAQ (reference sequence). Trimming removed 1 base from V and 7 bases from J; junction bases left unmatched: 3. Here the CDR3 reads CASSLVGDSEAFF. The CDR3 DNA reads as TGTGCCAGCAGCTTAGTGGGGGACAGTGAAGCTTTCTTT.

The table lists this clonotype with many counts. The gene calls are TRBV29-1 and TRBJ2-3; 8 bases match TRBD1. The CDR3 extends over 14 amino acids. The junction had 7 bases not matched to a gene; V was cut back by 7 bases and J by 1 base. Germline-derived CDR1 and CDR2 are SQVTM and ANQGSEA. For the CDR3, the DNA is TGCAGCGGTCGGACAGGGATGGGCACAGATACGCAGTATTTT. Translated, it gives CSGRTGMGTDTQYF.

This clonotype has only a few counts. V gene TRBV4-3 combines with J gene TRBJ1-6; TRBD1 matches 7 bases. From germline, CDR1 is LGHNA and CDR2 YSLEER. The trim removed 2 bases at V and 7 bases at J, leaving 5 bases unmatched. The CDR3 loop spans 15 amino acids. This chain's CDR3 is CASSQYHRGNSPLHF. The CDR3 DNA reads as TGCGCCAGCAGCCAATATCACAGGGGAAATTCACCCCTCCACTTT.

A few counts support this clonotype. V is TRBV9 and J is TRBJ1-2, with D possibly being TRBD1 (6 bases). The CDR3 totals 16 residues. The germline V and J ends were trimmed by 5 bases and 4 bases, with 21 bases remaining between them. Per the germline V gene, CDR1 is SGDLS and CDR2 is YYNGEE. This CDR3 is CASSDTTGPLLYGYTF. For the CDR3, the DNA is TGTGCCAGCAGTGATACGACAGGCCCTCTACTCTATGGCTACACCTTC. Full variable domain (outside the CDR3, taken from reference TRBV9 and TRBJ1-2): DSGVTQTPKHLITATGQRVTLRCSPRSGDLSVYWYQQSLDQGLQFLIQYYNGEERAKGNILERFSAQQFPDLHSELNLSSLELGDSALYFCASSDTTGPLLYGYTFGSGTRLTVV.

The chain links TRBV7-3 to TRBJ1-6; weak D call: TRBD1 (6 bases). CDR1 and CDR2 from the germline V gene are SGHTA and FQGTGA. The CDR3 totals 15 residues. Trimming pared 5 bases from V and 5 bases from J, leaving 13 bases between. CDR3 nucleotide sequence: TGTGCCAGCAGCGCCCCCGGGACACATAATTCACCCCTCCACTTT. It is translated as CASSAPGTHNSPLHF.

The V and J genes are TRBV20-1 and TRBJ2-5; the match to TRBD2 covers 8 bases. This CDR3 spans 12 amino acids. Germline CDR1 reads DFQATT; CDR2 reads SNEGSKA (reference sequence). The trim removed 7 bases at V and 4 bases at J, leaving 5 bases unmatched. CDR3 sequence reads: CSEAGDAETQYF. CDR3 DNA sequence: TGCAGTGAAGCGGGGGATGCAGAGACCCAGTACTTC.

The chain uses TRBV28 and TRBJ1-4; unclear D gene. This CDR3 has 14 residues. V lost 0 bases and J 8 bases, leaving 10 bases between the germline ends. Germline V CDR1 and CDR2: MDHEN, SYDVKM. This CDR3 is CASSLWGSREKLFF. The CDR3 DNA follows: TGTGCCAGCAGTTTATGGGGGAGTAGGGAAAAACTGTTTTTT.

This sequence joins TRBV3-1 and TRBJ2-6; D is undetermined. Trimming took off 3 bases at V and 2 bases at J, with 5 bases between the two ends. The CDR3 has 14 residues. Germline V gives CDR1 LGHDT, CDR2 YNNKEL (reference sequence). The CDR3 region has the DNA TGTGCCAGCAGCCACCAAACTGGGGCCAACGTCCTGACTTTC. Amino acid sequence: CASSHQTGANVLTF. Full variable domain (missing parts from reference TRBV3-1 and TRBJ2-6): DTAVSQTPKYLVTQMGNDKSIKCEQNLGHDTMYWYKQDSKKFLKIMFSYNNKELIINETVPNRFSPKSPDKAHLNLHINSLELGDSAVYFCASSHQTGANVLTFGAGSRLTVL.